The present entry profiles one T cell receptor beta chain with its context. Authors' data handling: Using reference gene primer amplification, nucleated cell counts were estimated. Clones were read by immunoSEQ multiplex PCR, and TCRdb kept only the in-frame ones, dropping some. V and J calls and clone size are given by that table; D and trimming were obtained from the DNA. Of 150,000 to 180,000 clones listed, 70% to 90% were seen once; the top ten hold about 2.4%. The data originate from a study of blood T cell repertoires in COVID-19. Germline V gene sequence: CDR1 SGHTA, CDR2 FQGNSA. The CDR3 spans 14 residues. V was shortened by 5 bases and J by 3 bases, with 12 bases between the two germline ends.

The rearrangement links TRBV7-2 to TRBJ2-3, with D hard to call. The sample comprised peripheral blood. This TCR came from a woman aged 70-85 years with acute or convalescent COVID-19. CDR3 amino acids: CASSPRVGTDTQYF. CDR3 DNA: TGTGCCAGCAGCCCGCGCGTCGGGACAGATACGCAGTATTTT.